The 23 T cell receptor beta chains listed next were all sequenced from one sample in a study of OX40 agonist ivuxolimab in advanced cancers. Libraries were prepared through the immunoSEQ multiplex PCR assay. As stored in TCRdb, this immuneACCESS dataset retains in-frame rearrangements with V and J assigned. A fraction of the clones does not appear; measured against another copy, unresolved V genes explain less than half of the discrepancy, and the remainder lacks a known reason. Counted in this sample were around 48,000 clones; roughly 84% of them appeared once. The ten largest clones take up roughly 9.6% of the sample. Sequences were derived from CD4+ or CD8+ T cells sorted from blood, sampled in a trial of the OX40 agonist ivuxolimab. The receptors here all came from an adult with an advanced solid tumor such as melanoma, head and neck, liver or kidney cancer.

J is TRBJ2-3 and V is TRBV4-1; a weak D match, TRBD2 (5 bases). Germline lookup yields CDR1 MGHRA and CDR2 YSYEKL. Trimming shortened V by 5 bases and J by 1 base, and 10 bases separated the two germline ends. This CDR3 spans 14 amino acids. As DNA, the CDR3 is TGCGCCAGCAGCTCCCGGACTCGCACAGATACGCAGTATTTT. Its protein is CASSSRTRTDTQYF.

The chain joins TRBV11-2 to TRBJ2-5; 10 nucleotides align to TRBD2. The length of the CDR3 is 16 residues. J was trimmed by 5 bases and V by 4 bases; bases with no gene match: 10. Germline lookup yields CDR1 SGHAT and CDR2 FQNNGV. CDR3 sequence (DNA): TGTGCCAGCAGCTCGCGAGGACTAGCGGAATCGGAGACCCAGTACTTC. Protein: CASSSRGLAESETQYF.

This clone was seen just once. CDR3 sequence reads: CASSRSSYEQYF. In nucleotides, the CDR3 is TGTGCCAGCAGCCGTAGCTCCTACGAGCAGTACTTC. The gene calls are TRBV7-2 and TRBJ2-7; D is unresolved. The V and J ends lost 5 bases and 0 bases respectively, with 5 bases between them. The germline V gene has CDR1 SGHTA and CDR2 FQGNSA. The CDR3 sequence is 12 residues long. Full variable domain (outside the CDR3, taken from reference TRBV7-2 and TRBJ2-7): GAGVSQSPSNKVTEKGKDVELRCDPISGHTALYWYRQSLGQGLEFLIYFQGNSAPDKSGLPSDRFSAERTGGSVSTLTIQRTQQEDSAVYLCASSRSSYEQYFGPGTRLTVT.

This clone is medium-sized within its sample. This chain connects TRBV6-4 to TRBJ1-1, with D uncertain. The CDR3 sequence is 14 residues long. V lost 0 bases and J lost 4, with 9 bases in between. Germline V gene sequence: CDR1 MRHNA, CDR2 SNTAGT. In DNA form, the CDR3 reads TGTGCCAGCAGTGACTCCTCGAAGAGCACTGAAGCTTTCTTT. It translates to CASSDSSKSTEAFF.

The chain uses TRBV9 and TRBJ2-1; maybe TRBD2 (5 bases). Trimming took 4 bases from V and 6 from J, leaving 20 bases between them. CDR3 length equals 16 residues. The germline V gene has CDR1 SGDLS and CDR2 YYNGEE. The CDR3 DNA reads TGTGCCAGCAGCTTTGGTTTTAGCGCCAACGGCAATGAGCAGTTCTTC. Translating it yields CASSFGFSANGNEQFF.

This clone was seen only a few times. The V call is TRBV2, the J call TRBJ2-5; 9 bases align to TRBD1. J was trimmed by 7 bases and V by 8 bases; bases with no gene match: 8. Germline CDR1 reads SNHLY; CDR2 reads FYNNEI. This CDR3 contains 13 residues. DNA of the CDR3: TGTGCCAGCGTCCGGGACAGGGAGGGGACCCAGTACTTC. Its translation is CASVRDREGTQYF.

The CDR3: CASSLGGDPRGGELFF. As DNA, the CDR3 is TGTGCCAGCAGCTTAGGGGGGGACCCCAGGGGCGGGGAGCTGTTTTTT. The chain has TRBV7-8 and TRBJ2-2, with D tentatively TRBD1 or TRBD2 (6 bases each). From germline, CDR1 is SGHVS and CDR2 FQNEAQ. The CDR3 contains 16 residues. Trimming took 1 base from V and 7 from J, leaving 16 bases between them.

The J gene is TRBJ2-7, the V gene TRBV5-5; 14 nucleotides match TRBD2. In germline, CDR1 is SGHKS, CDR2 YYEKEE (reference sequence). The V segment lost 4 bases and the J segment 5 bases; nucleotides outside the gene matches: 5. CDR3 length equals 15 residues. This chain's CDR3 is CASSPGLAGGHEQYF. CDR3 bases: TGTGCCAGCAGCCCCGGACTAGCGGGAGGCCACGAGCAGTACTTC.

The rearrangement links TRBV4-2 to TRBJ2-3; no firm D call. The CDR3 runs to 14 residues. Per the germline V gene, CDR1 is LGHNA and CDR2 is YNFKEQ. V was pared by 1 base and J by 2 bases, with 7 bases between. CDR3 sequence (DNA): TGTGCCAGCAGCCAAGGACCTTCCACAGATACGCAGTATTTT. Its protein is CASSQGPSTDTQYF.

The chain carries TRBV5-4 and TRBJ2-3, with TRBD2 identical over 10 bases. Germline CDR1 and CDR2: SGHNT and YYREEE (reference sequence). J gave up 5 bases and V 2 bases, and 5 bases lay outside the gene matches. This CDR3 region has 15 residues. CDR3 residues: CASSLAGGPLDTQYF. The CDR3 DNA reads TGTGCCAGCAGCTTAGCGGGAGGGCCTTTAGATACGCAGTATTTT. Full variable domain (rest looked up from reference TRBV5-4 and TRBJ2-3): ETGVTQSPTHLIKTRGQQVTLRCSSQSGHNTVSWYQQALGQGPQFIFQYYREEENGRGNFPPRFSGLQFPNYSSELNVNALELDDSALYLCASSLAGGPLDTQYFGPGTRLTVL.

The J gene is TRBJ2-2, the V gene TRBV28; TRBD1 agrees at 7 bases. Germline V gene sequence: CDR1 MDHEN, CDR2 SYDVKM. CDR3 length: 14 amino acids. Trimming at V came to 6 bases and at J to 6 bases, leaving 7 bases not matched to a gene. The CDR3 spells CASRPDRVAGELFF. The CDR3 region has the DNA TGTGCCAGCAGACCCGACAGGGTGGCCGGGGAGCTGTTTTTT.

The genes are TRBV5-4 and TRBJ2-1; TRBD1 aligns across 9 bases. V gave up 4 bases and J gave up 2 bases; unmatched junction bases: 7. Germline lookup yields CDR1 SGHNT and CDR2 YYREEE (reference sequence). CDR3 length equals 16 residues. The CDR3 reads CASSTRTGVTYNEQFF. The CDR3 coding sequence is TGTGCCAGCAGCACTCGGACAGGGGTCACCTACAATGAGCAGTTCTTC.

The chain recombines TRBV5-1 with TRBJ2-5, with D perhaps assigned TRBD1 or TRBD2 (5 bases each). The CDR3 totals 14 residues. The V end was cut by 8 bases, the J end by 5 bases, with 19 bases between. From germline, CDR1 is SGHRS and CDR2 YFSETQ. The CDR3 sequence is CASLTGTPKETQYF. The CDR3 DNA reads TGCGCCAGTTTAACCGGGACCCCAAAGGAGACCCAGTACTTC.

In its sample, this clone was seen a few times. This sequence joins TRBV2 and TRBJ1-2; D not resolved. Germline values: CDR1 SNHLY, CDR2 FYNNEI. V was cut by 1 base and J by 5 bases, with 5 bases left in between. The CDR3 runs to 12 residues. The CDR3 sequence: CASSEDRYGYTF. For the CDR3, the DNA is TGTGCCAGCAGTGAAGACAGATATGGCTACACCTTC.

This chain uses TRBV7-9 with TRBJ2-2; 11 bases are shared with TRBD1. Per germline, CDR1 SEHNR and CDR2 FQNEAQ (reference sequence). The CDR3 runs to 15 residues. With V trimmed by 5 bases and J by 6 bases, 5 bases remained unmatched. The CDR3 sequence: CASSLRTGGSGELFF. DNA for the CDR3: TGTGCCAGCAGCCTCCGGACAGGGGGCTCCGGGGAGCTGTTTTTT.

This clone was recorded a few times. This sequence joins TRBV6-1 and TRBJ2-1, with TRBD2 matching 11 bases. V trimming: 6 bases; J trimming: 7 bases; junction bases outside the gene matches: 8. The length of the CDR3 is 15 residues. Germline CDR1 reads MNHNS; CDR2 reads SASEGT. In DNA form, the CDR3 reads TGTGCCAGCAGGCCGATAGCGGGAGGGAGGAATGAGCAGTTCTTC. It translates to CASRPIAGGRNEQFF.

J is TRBJ1-4 and V is TRBV6-5; no reliable D call. The CDR3 sequence is 14 residues long. Germline V gene sequence: CDR1 MNHEY, CDR2 SVGAGI. Trimming took 2 bases from V and 6 from J, leaving 10 bases between them. CDR3: CASSYGGPDEKLFF. CDR3 DNA sequence: TGTGCCAGCAGTTACGGAGGCCCCGATGAAAAACTGTTTTTT.

The chain uses TRBV28 and TRBJ1-5; no clear D. Germline V gives CDR1 MDHEN, CDR2 SYDVKM. Between the trimmed V and J ends, which lost 6 bases and 2 bases, there was a span of 26 bases. There are 19 residues in the CDR3. CDR3 residues: CASRALQMYAGKGNQPQHF. CDR3 nucleotides: TGTGCCAGCAGAGCCCTACAGATGTACGCGGGGAAGGGCAATCAGCCCCAGCATTTT.

The rearrangement links TRBV7-3 to TRBJ1-1; D not resolved. CDR1 SGHTA and CDR2 FQGTGA come from the germline V gene. The CDR3 sequence is 13 residues long. Trimming left V 2 bases short and J 5 bases short, with 9 bases between. As DNA, the CDR3 is TGTGCCAGCAGCTTATTCGGAGTAACTGAAGCTTTCTTT. Amino acid sequence: CASSLFGVTEAFF.

The rearrangement links TRBV5-1 to TRBJ2-5, with TRBD1 matching 9 bases. Per germline, CDR1 SGHRS and CDR2 YFSETQ. The length of the CDR3 is 15 residues. Losses at the gene ends were 7 bases for V and 0 bases for J; bases not matched to a gene: 7. The CDR3 DNA is TGCGCCAGCGGGGCTGGACAGGGGTACCAAGAGACCCAGTACTTC. This codes for CASGAGQGYQETQYF.

The chain uses TRBV15 and TRBJ2-1; D not certain. Germline V gives CDR1 LNHNV, CDR2 YYDKDF (reference sequence). The CDR3 is made up of 15 amino acids. V gave up 1 base and J gave up 7 bases, with 14 bases separating them. The CDR3 nucleotides are TGTGCCACCAGCAGAGCCAACCCAGGAAGGAATGAGCAGTTCTTC. Its translation is CATSRANPGRNEQFF.

The chain links TRBV6-5 to TRBJ2-3; TRBD2 matches 10 bases. With 6 bases clipped from V and 1 base from J, the junction kept 4 bases outside the gene matches. Germline lookup yields CDR1 MNHEY and CDR2 SVGAGI. This CDR3 comprises 15 residues. In DNA form, the CDR3 reads TGTGCCAGCAGGAGAGCGGGGGGGGGCACAGATACGCAGTATTTT. As protein: CASRRAGGGTDTQYF.

The gene calls are TRBV5-1 and TRBJ1-2; 8 bases line up with TRBD1. Trimming cost V 4 bases and J 2 bases; bases outside gene matches: 7. Germline V gene lookup returns CDR1 SGHRS and CDR2 YFSETQ. The CDR3 runs to 15 residues. The CDR3 loop is CASSPQGAGNYGYTF. The CDR3 region has the DNA TGCGCCAGCAGCCCGCAGGGGGCGGGGAACTATGGCTACACCTTC.